This TCR beta chain was sequenced in a study of cytotoxic CD8 clonotypes in ibrutinib-treated CLL. Notes on this clone: Its antigen is unidentified.

Findings and limits, study-wide: At baseline, clonality was higher than in age-matched healthy donors and correlated with CD8+ counts.

Clones were read by immunoSEQ multiplex PCR, and TCRdb kept only the in-frame ones, dropping some. The sample has approximately 84,000 clones, roughly 77% seen once. The clonotype was recovered from a human donor with chronic lymphocytic leukemia. The sample in question was PBMCs, obtained after 12 months of ibrutinib treatment.

In DNA form, the CDR3 reads TGTGCCAGCAGCCGCCAGCCGGGACAGGGGGAAAAACTGTTTTTT. Protein product: CASSRQPGQGEKLFF. V is TRBV11-2 and J is TRBJ1-4, with 10 bases fitting TRBD1. Germline CDR1 and CDR2: SGHAT and FQNNGV. V lost 5 bases to trimming and J lost 8 bases; unmatched junction nucleotides: 8. The CDR3 totals 15 residues.